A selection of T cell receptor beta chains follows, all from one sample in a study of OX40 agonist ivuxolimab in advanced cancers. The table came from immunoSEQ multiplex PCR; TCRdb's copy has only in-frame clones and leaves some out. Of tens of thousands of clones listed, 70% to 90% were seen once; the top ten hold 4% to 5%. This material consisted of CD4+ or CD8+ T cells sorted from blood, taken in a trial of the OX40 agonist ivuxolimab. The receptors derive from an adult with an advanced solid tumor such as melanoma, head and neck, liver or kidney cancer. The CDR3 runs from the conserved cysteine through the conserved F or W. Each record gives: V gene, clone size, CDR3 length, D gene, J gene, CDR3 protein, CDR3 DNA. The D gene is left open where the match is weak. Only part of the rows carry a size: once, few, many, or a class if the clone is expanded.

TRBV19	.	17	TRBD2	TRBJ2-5	CASSRRTSGRVKETQYF	TGTGCCAGTAGTAGAAGGACTAGCGGGAGGGTCAAAGAGACCCAGTACTTC
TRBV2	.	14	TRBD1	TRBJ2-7	CASRRPGQSYEQYF	TGTGCCAGCAGGCGCCCGGGACAGAGCTACGAGCAGTACTTC
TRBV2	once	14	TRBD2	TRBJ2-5	CASSGIAGGETQYF	TGTGCCAGCAGTGGAATAGCGGGAGGTGAGACCCAGTACTTC
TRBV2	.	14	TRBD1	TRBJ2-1	CASIIDRESNEQFF	TGTGCCAGCATTATTGACAGGGAAAGCAATGAGCAGTTCTTC
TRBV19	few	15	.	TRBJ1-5	CASSRTSSSNQPQHF	TGTGCCAGTAGTCGGACATCCTCTAGCAATCAGCCCCAGCATTTT
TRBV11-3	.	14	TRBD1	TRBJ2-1	CASSLGQGSIEQFF	TGTGCCAGCAGCTTAGGACAGGGTTCTATTGAGCAGTTCTTC
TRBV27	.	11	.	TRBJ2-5	CASSLGETQYF	TGTGCCAGCAGTTTGGGGGAGACCCAGTACTTC
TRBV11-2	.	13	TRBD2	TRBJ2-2	CASSAASGSGLFF	TGTGCCAGCAGCGCGGCTAGCGGGAGCGGGCTGTTTTTT
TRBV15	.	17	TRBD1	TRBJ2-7	CATSPFLDDRAGYEQYF	TGTGCCACCAGCCCTTTCTTGGACGACAGGGCAGGCTACGAGCAGTACTTC
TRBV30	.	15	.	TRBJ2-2	CAWSRTRYNTGELFF	TGTGCCTGGAGCAGGACACGGTATAACACCGGGGAGCTGTTTTTT
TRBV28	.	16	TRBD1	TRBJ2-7	CASTHLRDRVTNEQYF	TGTGCCAGCACCCATCTCCGGGACAGGGTAACCAACGAGCAGTACTTC
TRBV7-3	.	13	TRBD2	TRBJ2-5	CASSSSGGETQYF	TGTGCCAGCAGCTCTAGCGGGGGGGAGACCCAGTACTTC
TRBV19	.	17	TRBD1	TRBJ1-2	CASSMTPGTGTGYGYTF	TGTGCCAGTAGTATGACACCCGGGACAGGGACAGGCTATGGCTACACCTTC
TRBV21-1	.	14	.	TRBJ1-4	CASNSGQRREKLFF	TGTGCCAGCAACTCGGGACAGCGTAGAGAAAAACTGTTTTTT
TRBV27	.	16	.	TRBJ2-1	CASSVLERPSYNEQFF	TGTGCCAGCAGTGTACTTGAGCGGCCCTCCTACAATGAGCAGTTCTTC
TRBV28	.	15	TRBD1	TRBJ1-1	CASSPITGVATEAFF	TGTGCCAGCAGCCCAATTACAGGGGTGGCCACTGAAGCTTTCTTT
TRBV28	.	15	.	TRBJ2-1	CASSLGDNTYNEQFF	TGTGCCAGCAGTTTAGGAGACAATACCTACAATGAGCAGTTCTTC
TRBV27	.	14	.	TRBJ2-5	CASRSTGFQETQYF	TGTGCCAGCAGATCTACAGGTTTTCAAGAGACCCAGTACTTC
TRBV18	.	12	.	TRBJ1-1	CASSPDHTEAFF	TGTGCCAGCTCACCCGACCACACTGAAGCTTTCTTT
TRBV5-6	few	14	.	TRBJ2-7	CASSLLIDIREQYF	TGTGCCAGCAGCCTCCTCATCGACATACGCGAGCAGTACTTC
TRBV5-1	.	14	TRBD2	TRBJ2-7	CASSYGTTSYEQYF	TGCGCCAGCAGCTACGGGACTACCTCCTACGAGCAGTACTTC
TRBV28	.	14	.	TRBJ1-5	CASSRDLINQPQHF	TGTGCCAGCAGTCGGGATCTTATAAATCAGCCCCAGCATTTT
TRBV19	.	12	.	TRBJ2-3	CASTGFTDTQYF	TGTGCCAGTACCGGATTCACAGATACGCAGTATTTT
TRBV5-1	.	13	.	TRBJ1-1	CASSPGLGTEAFF	TGCGCCAGCAGCCCAGGGTTGGGCACTGAAGCTTTCTTT
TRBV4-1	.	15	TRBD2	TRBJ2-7	CASSHLAGTGYEQYF	TGCGCCAGCAGCCACCTAGCGGGAACGGGATACGAGCAGTACTTC
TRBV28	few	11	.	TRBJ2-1	CASSLFNVQFF	TGTGCCAGCAGTTTATTTAATGTGCAGTTCTTC
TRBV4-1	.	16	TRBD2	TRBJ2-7	CASSQALAAKIYEQYF	TGCGCCAGCAGCCAAGCCCTAGCGGCTAAGATTTACGAGCAGTACTTC
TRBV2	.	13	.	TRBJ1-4	CASRVLSNEKLFF	TGTGCCAGCCGAGTCCTTTCTAATGAAAAACTGTTTTTT
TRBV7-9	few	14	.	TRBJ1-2	CASRGRRVTHGYTF	TGTGCCAGCAGGGGAAGGAGGGTGACCCATGGCTACACCTTC
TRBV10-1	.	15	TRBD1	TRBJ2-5	CASSEYAGGSETQYF	TGCGCCAGCAGTGAGTACGCAGGGGGCTCAGAGACCCAGTACTTC
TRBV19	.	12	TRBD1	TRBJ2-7	CATGTGGAEQYF	TGTGCCACAGGGACAGGGGGCGCCGAGCAGTACTTC
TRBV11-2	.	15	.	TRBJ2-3	CASSIGGHDTDTQYF	TGTGCCAGCAGCATAGGGGGGCATGACACAGATACGCAGTATTTT
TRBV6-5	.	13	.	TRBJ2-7	CASKETNQYEQYF	TGTGCCAGCAAAGAGACAAACCAATACGAGCAGTACTTC
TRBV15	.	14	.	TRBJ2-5	CATSRQGTQETQYF	TGTGCCACCAGCAGACAGGGGACCCAAGAGACCCAGTACTTC
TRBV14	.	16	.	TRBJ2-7	CASSQSKGLHSYEQYF	TGTGCCAGCAGCCAATCGAAGGGACTCCACTCCTACGAGCAGTACTTC
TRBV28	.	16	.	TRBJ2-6	CASSLGRTSGANVLTF	TGTGCCAGCAGTTTGGGCCGGACCTCTGGGGCCAACGTCCTGACTTTC
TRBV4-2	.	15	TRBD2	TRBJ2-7	CASSPRTSGAYEQYF	TGTGCCAGCAGCCCTCGGACTAGCGGGGCCTACGAGCAGTACTTC
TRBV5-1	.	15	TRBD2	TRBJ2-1	CASSLGSSGYNEQFF	TGCGCCAGCAGCTTGGGGTCTAGCGGGTACAATGAGCAGTTCTTC
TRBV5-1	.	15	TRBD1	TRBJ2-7	CASRGTGTGYHEQYF	TGCGCCAGCAGGGGAACCGGGACAGGGTACCACGAGCAGTACTTC
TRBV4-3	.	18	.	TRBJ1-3	CASSKMQGVEAPGNTIYF	TGCGCCAGCAGCAAAATGCAGGGAGTAGAGGCACCTGGAAACACCATATATTTT
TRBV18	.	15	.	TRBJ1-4	CASSLGGRTDEKLFF	TGTGCCAGCTCACTGGGAGGTAGGACCGATGAAAAACTGTTTTTT
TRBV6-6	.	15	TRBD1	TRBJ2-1	CASSYTRTGHNEQFF	TGTGCCAGCAGTTACACTCGGACAGGGCACAATGAGCAGTTCTTC
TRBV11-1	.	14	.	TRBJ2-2	CASSQGGDTGELFF	TGTGCCAGCAGCCAAGGAGGAGACACCGGGGAGCTGTTTTTT
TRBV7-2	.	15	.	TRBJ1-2	CASSEQGRGLYGYTF	TGTGCCAGCAGCGAACAGGGTCGGGGACTATATGGCTACACCTTC
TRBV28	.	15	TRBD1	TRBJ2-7	CASRARDRGLREQYF	TGTGCCAGCAGGGCCCGGGACAGGGGGCTTCGGGAGCAGTACTTC
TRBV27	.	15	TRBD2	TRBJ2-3	CASSFGLASTDTQYF	TGTGCCAGCAGTTTCGGACTAGCGAGCACAGATACGCAGTATTTT
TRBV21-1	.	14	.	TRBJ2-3	CASSTGQPTDTQYF	TGTGCCAGCAGCACTGGACAGCCTACAGATACGCAGTATTTT
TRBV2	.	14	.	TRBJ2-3	CAGGLSRGTDTQYF	TGTGCCGGGGGGCTTAGCCGGGGGACAGATACGCAGTATTTT
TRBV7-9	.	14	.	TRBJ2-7	CASSSSEDFYEQYF	TGTGCCAGCAGCTCTTCCGAGGACTTCTACGAGCAGTACTTC
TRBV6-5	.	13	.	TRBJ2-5	CASSYRYQETQYF	TGTGCCAGCAGTTACCGCTACCAAGAGACCCAGTACTTC
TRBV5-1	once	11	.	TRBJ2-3	CASEEGGVQYF	TGCGCCAGCGAGGAGGGTGGGGTGCAGTATTTT
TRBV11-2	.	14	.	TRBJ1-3	CASSLERTRNTIYF	TGTGCCAGCAGCTTAGAACGGACCCGAAACACCATATATTTT
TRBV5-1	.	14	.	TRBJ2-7	CASSLQGSSYEQYF	TGCGCCAGCAGCTTACAGGGAAGCTCCTACGAGCAGTACTTC
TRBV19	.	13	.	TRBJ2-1	CASSPATPDEQFF	TGTGCCAGTAGCCCAGCGACCCCCGATGAGCAGTTCTTC